The rows below give T cell receptor beta chains drawn from one sample of a study of response to subunit inactivated influenza vaccine. TCRdb re-analysed the RT-PCR reads in MiXCR, keeping a single row per CDR3 protein. The table has more than 600,000 distinct CDR3 sequences, 18% seen once. The specimen comprised PBMCs from blood, sampled around 5 days after vaccination. Receptors originate from a man over 45 who received an inactivated influenza vaccine. The CDR3 runs from the conserved cysteine through the conserved F or W. A D gene is named only where the DNA matches it firmly. Size tells how often a clone was seen (once, few, many) or the class of an expanded clone, and some rows leave it out.

V gene,D gene,clone size,J gene,CDR3 protein,CDR3 DNA
TRBV19,TRBD1,few,TRBJ2-3,CASSADRGYSTDTQYF,TGTGCCAGTAGTGCTGACAGGGGGTATAGCACAGATACGCAGTATTTT
TRBV20-1,TRBD2,many,TRBJ2-1,CSARDPSGSSYNEQFF,TGCAGTGCTAGAGATCCTAGCGGGTCCTCCTACAATGAGCAGTTCTTC
TRBV7-2,.,few,TRBJ2-1,CALGGPDPQFF,TGTGCCTTGGGGGGGCCGGATCCCCAGTTCTTC
TRBV7-8,TRBD1,few,TRBJ2-1,CASSLGPYRGRGHNEQFF,TGTGCCAGCAGCTTAGGCCCCTACAGGGGGCGAGGCCACAATGAGCAGTTCTTC
TRBV6-2/TRBV6-3,.,few,TRBJ2-7,CASTRGLASDEQYF,TGTGCCAGCACCCGCGGGCTAGCGAGCGACGAGCAGTACTTC
TRBV4-3,TRBD2,.,TRBJ2-1,CASSRNSGGAGEQFF,TGCGCCAGCAGCCGTAATAGCGGGGGGGCCGGTGAGCAGTTCTTC
TRBV7-9,.,many,TRBJ2-1,CASSIYNEQFF,TGTGCCAGCAGTATTTACAATGAGCAGTTCTTC
TRBV20-1,TRBD1,.,TRBJ2-7,CSAVPGQAFYEQYF,TGCAGTGCCGTACCGGGACAGGCATTCTACGAGCAGTACTTC
TRBV29-1,TRBD1,few,TRBJ2-3,CSVEDPAAGGVDTQYF,TGCAGCGTTGAAGATCCGGCGGCAGGGGGCGTAGATACGCAGTATTTT
TRBV5-1,.,few,TRBJ2-2,CASSSRYPGELFF,TGCGCCAGCAGCTCCAGGTACCCCGGGGAGCTGTTTTTT
TRBV20-1,.,few,TRBJ1-2,CSAPPVVGIQVVGYTF,TGCAGTGCCCCCCCCGTGGTTGGGATTCAGGTAGTTGGCTACACCTTC
TRBV27,.,many,TRBJ2-2,CASGGPNTGELFF,TGTGCCAGTGGGGGCCCGAACACCGGGGAGCTGTTTTTT
TRBV20-1,.,.,TRBJ2-5,CSARDEGETQYF,TGCAGTGCTAGAGATGAGGGAGAGACCCAGTACTTC
TRBV20-1,.,many,TRBJ2-5,CSASFAISTQYF,TGCAGTGCTAGTTTTGCGATATCGACCCAGTACTTC
TRBV5-1,.,.,TRBJ2-7,CASSTTTGSTSEQYF,TGCGCCAGCAGCACCACAACAGGTTCGACATCCGAGCAGTACTTC
TRBV5-6,.,few,TRBJ2-7,CASSFSGSSPEQYF,TGTGCCAGCAGCTTTTCGGGATCGAGCCCCGAGCAGTACTTC
TRBV4-1,.,.,TRBJ1-2,CASSQETFFPDHGYTF,TGCGCCAGCAGCCAAGAGACTTTTTTTCCCGACCATGGCTACACCTTC
TRBV20-1,TRBD2,.,TRBJ2-1,CSASLTSGNNEQFF,TGCAGTGCTAGCTTGACTAGCGGAAACAATGAGCAGTTCTTC
TRBV4-1,.,.,TRBJ2-5,CASSQEGLPGETQYF,TGCGCCAGCAGCCAAGAAGGGCTACCGGGGGAGACCCAGTACTTC
TRBV20-1,.,many,TRBJ1-6,CSASREGNSPLHF,TGCAGTGCTAGTCGGGAGGGAAATTCACCCCTCCACTTT
TRBV9,TRBD1,.,TRBJ2-1,CASSPWDRYNEQFF,TGTGCCAGCAGCCCCTGGGACAGATACAATGAGCAGTTCTTC
TRBV6-5,TRBD2,.,TRBJ2-1,CASSYSAGGLHNEQFF,TGTGCCAGCAGTTACTCAGCGGGAGGGCTTCACAATGAGCAGTTCTTC
TRBV25-1,TRBD1,many,TRBJ2-7,CASSDYRGYEQYF,TGTGCCAGCAGTGATTACAGGGGTTACGAGCAGTACTTC
TRBV9,.,.,TRBJ2-5,CASSDGTGPFGETQYF,TGTGCCAGCAGCGATGGGACTGGGCCGTTTGGGGAGACCCAGTACTTC
TRBV6-2/TRBV6-3,.,few,TRBJ2-7,CASNYNYPPYEQYF,TGTGCCAGCAATTACAATTACCCACCCTACGAGCAGTACTTC
TRBV6-5,.,few,TRBJ1-6,CASSYSRSYNSPLHF,TGTGCCAGCAGTTACTCGCGCTCCTATAATTCACCCCTCCACTTT
TRBV30,.,.,TRBJ1-1,CAWSAQHGQNTEAFF,TGTGCCTGGAGTGCGCAACATGGCCAGAACACTGAAGCTTTCTTT
TRBV12-3/TRBV12-4,.,once,TRBJ1-6,CASSLTPRNSPLHF,TGTGCCAGCAGTTTAACTCCTCGAAATTCACCCCTCCACTTT
TRBV29-1,.,many,TRBJ2-1,CSVVPSRGSGPNEQFF,TGCAGCGTTGTACCCTCCCGGGGCAGTGGCCCCAATGAGCAGTTCTTC
TRBV7-2,TRBD1,.,TRBJ2-1,CASSLTGLGEQFF,TGTGCCAGCAGCTTGACAGGGCTCGGTGAGCAGTTCTTC
TRBV6-4,TRBD1,few,TRBJ2-4,CASSDSSPRGLF,TGTGCCAGCAGTGACTCGAGTCCCAGGGGGCTCTTC
TRBV29-1,.,.,TRBJ1-4,CSVELRANEKLFF,TGCAGCGTTGAGCTGAGGGCTAATGAAAAACTGTTTTTT
TRBV29-1,.,many,TRBJ2-1,CSVDQSYNEQFF,TGCAGCGTTGACCAGTCCTACAATGAGCAGTTCTTC
TRBV7-8,.,.,TRBJ2-3,CASSQGRGAGGRGTDTQYF,TGTGCCAGCAGCCAGGGCCGGGGGGCAGGTGGTAGGGGCACAGATACGCAGTATTTT
TRBV20-1,.,few,TRBJ2-1,CSATGQFSYNEQFF,TGCAGTGCTACTGGACAGTTTTCCTACAATGAGCAGTTCTTC
TRBV12-3/TRBV12-4,.,few,TRBJ2-7,CASSFKTYSYEQYF,TGTGCCAGCAGTTTCAAAACCTACTCCTACGAGCAGTACTTC
TRBV12-3/TRBV12-4,.,few,TRBJ2-3,CASRDPDHPGLSTDTQYF,TGTGCCAGCAGGGACCCGGACCATCCGGGACTGAGCACAGATACGCAGTATTTT
TRBV12-3/TRBV12-4,.,few,TRBJ1-4,CASSFIANEKLFF,TGTGCCAGCAGTTTTATTGCTAATGAAAAACTGTTTTTT
TRBV28,TRBD1,.,TRBJ2-7,CASSLRRTGEEQYF,TGTGCCAGCAGTTTAAGGAGGACAGGGGAAGAGCAGTACTTC
TRBV2,.,.,TRBJ2-2,CARRRGIGSGELFF,TGTGCCAGGAGAAGGGGGATAGGGTCCGGGGAGCTGTTTTTT